A selection of T cell receptor beta chains follows, all from one sample in a study of regulatory T cells in long-lasting Graves disease. TCRdb re-derived calls from the multiplex PCR reads in MiXCR, one entry per CDR3 protein. The sample has roughly 400,000 distinct CDR3 sequences, less than 25% seen once. The sample was peripheral blood mononuclear cells (PBMCs), taken when the disease was refractory, from a patient treated with antithyroid drugs. All receptors come from a female donor with Graves disease. Each CDR3 is given with its conserved first and last residue. D genes are given only for firm matches. Clone size is shown for a subset of rows, as once, few, many or a class of expanded clone.

.,TRBJ2-2,TRBV19,TRBD2,CASSYLAGGITGELFF,TGTGCCAGTAGTTACCTAGCGGGAGGCATCACCGGGGAGCTGTTTTTC
few,TRBJ2-7,TRBV27,.,CASSFQGGYEQYF,TGTGCCAGCAGTTTCCAGGGGGGCTACGAGCAGTACTTC
many,TRBJ2-5,TRBV20-1,.,CSARVGGQTQYF,TGCAGTGCTAGAGTAGGAGGGCAGACCCAGTACTTC
few,TRBJ2-2,TRBV7-9,.,CASSLEGGTNTGELFF,TGTGCCAGCAGCTTGGAGGGAGGCACGAACACCGGGGAGCTGTTTTTT
few,TRBJ2-7,TRBV28,TRBD1,CASSGSGQGKGEQYF,TGTGCCAGCAGTGGGTCGGGACAGGGGAAAGGTGAGCAGTACTTC
once,TRBJ1-5,TRBV28,TRBD1,CASSLLTGGSNQPQHF,TGTGCCAGCAGTTTATTAACAGGGGGTAGCAATCAGCCCCAGCATTTT
many,TRBJ2-5,TRBV15,TRBD2,CATSREPGRAGQETQYF,TGTGCCACCAGCAGAGAGCCCGGGAGGGCCGGCCAAGAGACCCAGTACTTC
many,TRBJ2-7,TRBV11-3,TRBD1,CASSQDRDYEQYF,TGTGCCAGCAGCCAAGACAGGGACTACGAGCAGTACTTC
few,TRBJ2-1,TRBV20-1,.,CSATKLGEQFF,TGCAGTGCGACTAAACTCGGTGAGCAGTTCTTC
.,TRBJ2-2,TRBV6-1,TRBD1,CASSWGQGRTGELFF,TGTGCCAGCAGCTGGGGACAGGGGAGGACCGGGGAGCTGTTTTTT
.,TRBJ2-7,TRBV3-1,.,CASSQAFATTYEQYF,TGTGCCAGCAGCCAAGCCTTTGCTACTACCTACGAGCAGTACTTC
.,TRBJ1-2,TRBV27,TRBD1,CASSLGQGEGYTF,TGTGCCAGCAGCCTCGGACAGGGGGAAGGCTACACCTTC
.,TRBJ2-7,TRBV6-1,TRBD1,CASSELMGQPYEQYF,TGTGCCAGCAGTGAACTTATGGGACAGCCCTACGAGCAGTACTTC
few,TRBJ1-3,TRBV5-6,.,CASSLNRRATGNTIYF,TGTGCCAGCAGCTTAAACCGGAGGGCAACTGGAAACACCATATATTTT
few,TRBJ2-7,TRBV20-1,TRBD1,CSADGTGYEQYF,TGCAGTGCTGATGGGACAGGGTACGAGCAGTACTTC
.,TRBJ2-3,TRBV2,.,CASSEQRASTDTQYF,TGTGCCAGCAGTGAACAGCGGGCGAGCACAGATACGCAGTATTTT
many,TRBJ1-5,TRBV2,TRBD1,CASSGQGGNQPQHF,TGTGCCAGCAGCGGACAGGGGGGCAATCAGCCCCAGCATTTT
many,TRBJ2-7,TRBV6-1,.,CASTPGLQSYEQYF,TGTGCCAGCACGCCGGGGCTACAGTCCTACGAGCAGTACTTC
many,TRBJ1-1,TRBV6-1,TRBD1,CASSPKTGENTEAFF,TGTGCCAGCAGTCCTAAGACAGGGGAGAACACTGAAGCTTTCTTT
.,TRBJ2-7,TRBV4-2,.,CASSRGSTESYEQYF,TGTGCCAGCAGCCGAGGTTCCACGGAGTCCTACGAGCAGTACTTC
few,TRBJ2-2,TRBV29-1,.,CSVQITGELFF,TGCAGCGTTCAAATAACCGGGGAGCTGTTTTTT
.,TRBJ1-2,TRBV5-4,.,CASSPAARDYGYTF,TGTGCCAGCAGCCCGGCCGCCAGGGACTATGGCTACACCTTC
.,TRBJ2-3,TRBV18,TRBD1,CASSPRTNRGGSTDTQYF,TGTGCCAGCTCACCACGGACCAACAGGGGCGGCAGCACAGATACGCAGTATTTT
.,TRBJ2-7,TRBV7-2,.,CASSQVGRPYEQYF,TGTGCCAGCAGCCAAGTGGGGCGACCCTACGAGCAGTACTTC
few,TRBJ1-1,TRBV7-3,TRBD1,CASSLFPATGKITEAFF,TGTGCCAGCAGCTTATTCCCCGCGACAGGGAAAATCACTGAAGCTTTCTTT
.,TRBJ1-6,TRBV5-4,.,CASSLYDNLRSPLHF,TGTGCCAGCAGCCTATATGATAATCTACGTTCACCCCTCCACTTT
many,TRBJ2-7,TRBV9,.,CASSVDHSYEQYF,TGTGCCAGCAGCGTAGACCACTCCTACGAGCAGTACTTC
many,TRBJ1-2,TRBV12-3/TRBV12-4,.,CASSRTSGSNYGYTF,TGTGCCAGCAGCAGAACTAGTGGATCTAACTATGGCTACACCTTC
.,TRBJ1-2,TRBV7-9,TRBD1,CASSFPGQTDYGYTF,TGTGCCAGCAGCTTTCCGGGACAGACCGACTATGGCTACACCTTC
many,TRBJ2-2,TRBV28,.,CASSLLGGVNTGELFF,TGTGCCAGCAGTTTATTAGGGGGGGTGAACACCGGGGAGCTGTTTTTT
few,TRBJ1-2,TRBV7-8,TRBD1,CASSSWTGGNYGYTF,TGTGCCAGCAGCTCATGGACAGGGGGGAACTATGGCTACACCTTC
many,TRBJ1-2,TRBV7-2,.,CASSDHRDAGGYTF,TGTGCCAGCAGCGACCACAGGGATGCAGGTGGCTACACCTTC
many,TRBJ1-2,TRBV27,.,CASRGGGTTIYGYTF,TGTGCCAGCAGGGGGGGGGGCACCACTATTTATGGCTACACCTTC
many,TRBJ1-2,TRBV18,.,CASSPLGSYGYTF,TGTGCCAGCTCACCATTGGGCTCCTATGGCTACACCTTC
.,TRBJ2-3,TRBV5-6,TRBD2,CPSSLQRDRADTQYF,TGTCCCAGCAGCCTCCAGCGGGATCGGGCAGATACGCAGTATTTT
many,TRBJ2-5,TRBV30,TRBD2,CAWKVAGNQETQYF,TGTGCCTGGAAGGTAGCGGGGAATCAAGAGACCCAGTACTTC
.,TRBJ2-5,TRBV12-3/TRBV12-4,.,CASSLGLQGFVQETQYF,TGTGCCAGCAGTTTAGGGTTGCAGGGGTTTGTCCAAGAGACCCAGTACTTC
.,TRBJ2-7,TRBV4-3,TRBD1,CASSQESRGPYEQYF,TGCGCCAGCAGCCAAGAGTCGAGGGGGCCCTACGAGCAGTACTTC
.,TRBJ1-3,TRBV30,.,CAWSFGAGNTIYF,TGTGCCTGGAGTTTCGGGGCTGGAAACACCATATATTTT
many,TRBJ1-5,TRBV6-1,.,CASRNFRDIYQPQHF,TGTGCCAGCAGGAACTTTAGGGACATCTATCAGCCCCAGCATTTT
many,TRBJ2-7,TRBV2,.,CASKGGGAAAYEQYF,TGTGCCAGCAAAGGCGGTGGGGCCGCCGCCTACGAGCAGTACTTC
.,TRBJ1-5,TRBV27,.,CASSLPGIGCRQPQHF,TGTGCCAGCAGTTTACCGGGGATCGGGTGTCGTCAGCCCCAGCATTTT
many,TRBJ1-1,TRBV28,TRBD1,CASSLGRGRAFF,TGTGCCAGCAGTTTGGGCAGGGGGCGAGCTTTCTTT
.,TRBJ1-5,TRBV5-6,TRBD1,CASSLSSRQGERNQPQHF,TGTGCCAGCAGCTTGTCATCGAGACAGGGTGAGCGCAATCAGCCCCAGCATTTT
many,TRBJ2-5,TRBV24-1,TRBD1,CATSDPMTGGGETQYF,TGTGCCACCAGTGACCCGATGACAGGGGGCGGAGAGACCCAGTACTTC
.,TRBJ2-7,TRBV28,TRBD1,CASSPQGVAFYEQYF,TGTGCCAGCAGTCCTCAGGGGGTGGCTTTCTACGAGCAGTACTTC
few,TRBJ2-7,TRBV7-8,TRBD2,CASSLVTLAGVERWYEQYF,TGTGCCAGCAGCTTAGTAACACTAGCGGGAGTCGAAAGGTGGTACGAGCAGTACTTC
.,TRBJ2-1,TRBV7-3,TRBD2,CASSPTSRREHEQFF,TGTGCCAGCAGCCCGACTAGCAGGAGAGAACATGAGCAGTTCTTC
.,TRBJ2-2,TRBV9,.,CASSVGETITGELFF,TGTGCCAGCAGCGTAGGGGAGACTATCACCGGGGAGCTGTTTTTT
.,TRBJ1-1,TRBV29-1,.,CSVAEGLTEAFF,TGCAGCGTTGCCGAGGGGCTGACTGAAGCTTTCTTT
.,TRBJ2-3,TRBV7-9,.,CASSLTTITGADTQYF,TGTGCCAGCAGCTTAACCACAATAACAGGCGCGGATACGCAGTATTTT
.,TRBJ2-2,TRBV20-1,TRBD2,CSARDRGLAANTGELFF,TGCAGTGCTAGAGATCGGGGACTAGCGGCGAACACCGGGGAGCTGTTTTTT
few,TRBJ2-5,TRBV18,TRBD1,CASSPRDRGQETQYF,TGTGCCAGCTCACCAAGGGACAGGGGGCAAGAGACCCAGTACTTC
few,TRBJ1-2,TRBV6-5,TRBD1,CASSYSGQGLGGYTF,TGTGCCAGCAGTTACTCCGGACAGGGGCTGGGTGGCTACACCTTC
few,TRBJ2-2,TRBV9,TRBD2,CASSVASSGRPGELFF,TGTGCCAGCAGCGTAGCTTCTAGCGGGAGGCCCGGGGAGCTGTTTTTT